A selection of T cell receptor beta chains follows, all from one sample in a study of blood T cell repertoires in COVID-19. TCRdb's table, derived via immunoSEQ multiplex PCR, lists solely in-frame clones and lacks some. Of about 93,000 clones detected, around four fifths appear once; the ten largest clones hold 15% to 20%. Sequenced input: peripheral blood. The receptor set was obtained from a human donor in a cohort sampled during active COVID-19. The CDR3 runs from the conserved cysteine through the conserved F or W. Rows may omit the clone size; those that give it use once, few, many or a size class.

j_call | clone_size | v_call | cdr3_aa
TRBJ2-7 | - | TRBV3-1/TRBV3-2 | CASRPLVGGYSYEQYF
TRBJ1-2 | - | TRBV28 | CASSLVGGALYGYTF
TRBJ1-2 | - | TRBV6-6 | CASSPGVFYGYTF
TRBJ1-2 | - | TRBV6-5 | CASRSSGQGYRGYTF
TRBJ1-4 | once | TRBV5-1 | CASSLDGTGIEKLFF
TRBJ2-1 | - | TRBV4-1 | CASSQVAGGPSEQFF
TRBJ2-5 | - | TRBV28 | CASSLTGTGQETQYF
TRBJ2-7 | - | TRBV10-3 | CAISELPGSEQYF
TRBJ2-1 | - | TRBV27 | CASSLNNSPYNEQFF
TRBJ2-1 | - | TRBV5-8 | CASSLGTSGSYNEQFF
TRBJ2-3 | - | TRBV6-6 | CASSPPTAWAQYF
TRBJ1-5 | - | TRBV30 | CAWSRSGVLLTGGGNQPQHF
TRBJ1-6 | - | TRBV27 | CASSFLGGVGNSPLHF
TRBJ1-5 | few | TRBV19 | CASSPKPGVLGQPQHF
TRBJ1-5 | - | TRBV5-5 | CASSLESNQPQHF
TRBJ1-2 | - | TRBV20-1 | CSASNRDRGLGGYTF
TRBJ1-2 | - | TRBV6-1 | CASSELQGARIRYTF
TRBJ2-5 | - | TRBV30 | CACDVGGQYF